This TCR beta chain was sequenced during a study of CXCR3-negative and CXCR3-positive naive CD8 T cells. Study-level background: Libraries each contributed about 1.5 +/- 0.3 million TRB reads, for around 130 million in total. Study-level results: Naive CXCR3-positive and CXCR3-negative cells shared similar TRBV-TRBJ usage, unlike memory cells. Researchers report that CXCR3-positive naive cells carry more hydrophobic TRB CDR3s than CXCR3-negative naive cells. Both naive subsets showed comparably high diversity, and memory CD8+ cells showed much lower diversity.

Germline CDR1 is PRHDT and CDR2 is FYEKMQ (reference sequence). This CDR3 region has 12 residues. The TRB libraries of cDNA were built by UMI-labeled 5' RACE. TCRdb re-called the 5' RACE reads, yielding one record per CDR3 amino acid sequence without DNA. Its clone listing holds nearly 90,000 distinct CDR3 sequences. Naive cells were sorted as CD45RO-, CCR7+, CD27+ and CD95-. About this clonotype: Its antigen is currently unknown.

The source is a human donor in good health. Some clones in this sample may be carry-over from other donors' samples. The chain has TRBV13 and TRBJ1-2; the D gene TCRdb calls, TRBD1, cannot be checked with no DNA. The sample taken for sequencing was naive CXCR3+ CD8+ T cells from blood. Described subset: CD45RO-CCR7+CD27+CD95- naive CD8+ T cells expressing CXCR3 (TNR3+). The CDR3 spells CASSRSQFGYTF. Combining the CDR3 with reference TRBV13 and TRBJ1-2 gives the whole variable domain AAGVIQSPRHLIKEKRETATLKCYPIPRHDTVYWYQQGPGQDPQFLISFYEKMQSDKGSIPDRFSAQQFSDYHSELNMSSLELGDSALYFCASSRSQFGYTFGSGTRLTVV.